One and the same sample provided the 6 T cell receptor beta chains below, sequenced in a study of shared clonotypes between healthy human individuals (dated by TCRdb to about 2020). Libraries were made using the immunoSEQ multiplex PCR assay. What TCRdb holds here is the immuneACCESS table cut down to in-frame rearrangements. Part of the clones is not present; checked against another copy, under half of the missing clones reflect an unresolved V gene, and the others are unexplained. The sample contains over 1.5 million clones, 98% of them found a single time. The ten largest account for less than 0.55% of the sample. Sequenced sample: naive CD4+ T cells sorted from blood. The cell subset or site tag for this specimen amounts to: CD45RA+ positively selected. These receptors all stem from a man aged 25-45 years in good health.

This chain joins TRBV28 and TRBJ2-7; possible D gene TRBD1, 6 bases. The CDR3 runs to 14 residues. Trimming pared 6 bases from V and 2 bases from J, leaving 14 bases between. The germline CDR1 and CDR2 sequences are MDHEN and SYDVKM. CDR3 DNA: TGTGCCAGCAGCCCGCAGGGGATTACCTACGAGCAGTACTTC. Its translation: CASSPQGITYEQYF.

The genes are TRBV11-3 and TRBJ2-7; the D is unclear. The CDR3 has 12 amino acids. V shed 1 base and J shed 10 bases, with 11 bases lying between them. From germline, CDR1 is SGHNT and CDR2 YENEEA. The CDR3 loop reads CASSLGPGLQYF. CDR3 DNA sequence: TGTGCCAGCAGCTTAGGTCCAGGCCTACAGTACTTC.

The gene calls are TRBV28 and TRBJ2-3, with 9 bases that match TRBD2. Trimming took 3 bases from V and 6 from J; bases not matched to a gene: 16. The CDR3 totals 18 residues. CDR1 is MDHEN and CDR2 is SYDVKM in the germline V gene. The CDR3 coding sequence is TGTGCCAGCAGTTTCAACCTAGGAACTAGCGGGTCTGGGGATACGCAGTATTTT. This sequence encodes CASSFNLGTSGSGDTQYF.

The sample holds one count of this clone. The chain is built from TRBV28 and TRBJ2-7; 10 nucleotides agree with TRBD2. The CDR3 loop spans 16 amino acids. Germline V lookup: CDR1 MDHEN, CDR2 SYDVKM. The V segment lost 7 bases and the J segment 2 bases; nucleotides outside the gene matches: 11. CDR3 in DNA: TGTGCCAGCAACGGGCTAGCGGGAGTCGGCGCCTACGAGCAGTACTTC. Its protein is CASNGLAGVGAYEQYF. Full variable domain (outside the CDR3, taken from reference TRBV28 and TRBJ2-7): DVKVTQSSRYLVKRTGEKVFLECVQDMDHENMFWYRQDPGLGLRLIYFSYDVKMKEKGDIPEGYSVSREKKERFSLILESASTNQTSMYLCASNGLAGVGAYEQYFGPGTRLTVT.

The chain joins TRBV9 to TRBJ2-2; D is unclear. V lost 2 bases and J 6 bases, leaving 8 bases between the germline ends. CDR3 size: 13 residues. In germline, CDR1 is SGDLS, CDR2 YYNGEE. Here the CDR3 reads CASSVYVAGELFF. The CDR3 DNA follows: TGTGCCAGCAGCGTTTACGTTGCCGGGGAGCTGTTTTTT.

The chain joins TRBV11-2 to TRBJ2-3; the D call may be TRBD1 or TRBD2 (5 bases each). Germline V gene lookup returns CDR1 SGHAT and CDR2 FQNNGV. The CDR3 runs 15 residues. Trimming cost V 4 bases and J 0 bases, with 11 bases left between them. The CDR3: CASSYGTISTDTQYF. CDR3 sequence (DNA): TGTGCCAGCAGCTACGGGACCATTAGCACAGATACGCAGTATTTT.